Given below is one T cell receptor (beta chain) in context. This entry belongs to a study of CD8+CD57+ T cells in acquired aplastic anemia. As for the study in general: Quantities of DNA derived from sorted CD4+ and CD8+ cells averaged approximately 3 ug. Healthy donors yielded 9 million to 14 million CD4+ cell reads on average.

The CDR3 has 12 residues. V shed 3 bases and J 7 bases; nucleotides not matched to a gene: 3. Germline lookup yields CDR1 DFQATT and CDR2 SNEGSKA (reference sequence). TCR beta VDJ combinations and CDR3 sequences were profiled from genomic DNA. TCRdb fed the reads into MiXCR, producing one record per CDR3 protein. The table lists fewer than 200,000 distinct CDR3 sequences, about 64% of them singletons. The TCR sequence derives from a human donor in good health. V and J are TRBV20-1 and TRBJ1-2, with 9 bases lining up with TRBD1. The source material was sorted CD4+, CD8+, or CD8+CD57+ T cells (not recorded which) from PBMCs. CDR3 protein: CSARGTGLGYTF. As DNA, the CDR3 is TGCAGTGCTAGGGGGACAGGGCTTGGCTACACCTTC.